Listed here are 9 T cell receptor beta chains from one sample, sequenced in a study of blood T cell repertoires in COVID-19. Here immunoSEQ multiplex PCR was the method, and the copy in TCRdb shows in-frame clones only, minus some. The table lists approximately 220,000 clones, 86% of them singletons. The sequenced sample was PBMCs or T cells enriched from blood (not recorded which). The receptors come from a woman aged 25 to 39 who had been exposed to COVID-19.

This clone occurred once. The J gene is TRBJ2-7, the V gene TRBV5-6; no clear D. V was cut by 0 bases and J by 0 bases, with 13 bases left in between. CDR1 and CDR2 from the germline V gene are SGHDT and YYEEEE. This CDR3 has 16 amino acids. The CDR3 sequence is CASSLGSTFISYEQYF. The CDR3 coding sequence is TGTGCCAGCAGCTTGGGCAGTACCTTTATCTCCTACGAGCAGTACTTC.

The rearrangement joins TRBV6-5 to TRBJ1-6, with 7 nucleotides matching TRBD1. The CDR3 contains 15 residues. Germline V gene sequence: CDR1 MNHEY, CDR2 SVGAGI. The trim removed 7 bases at V and 5 bases at J, leaving 8 bases unmatched. CDR3 amino acids: CASTFSGTDNSPLHF. The DNA of the CDR3 is TGTGCCAGCACCTTCTCCGGGACAGATAATTCACCCCTCCACTTT.

The chain combines TRBV3-1 (or the pseudogene TRBV3-2) with TRBJ2-3; 7 positions match TRBD2. The CDR3 contains 17 residues. The junction had 10 bases not matched to a gene; V was cut back by 3 bases and J by 1 base. Germline CDR1 and CDR2: LGHDT and YNNKEL (reference sequence). For the CDR3, the DNA is TGTGCCAGCAGCCATTTAGGTGGCGGGGGTGGCACAGATACGCAGTATTTT. The encoded protein is CASSHLGGGGGTDTQYF.

The chain recombines TRBV23-1 with TRBJ2-3; 9 nucleotides align to TRBD1. TRBV23-1 is reported as an ORF; its role is uncertain. This CDR3 is 18 amino acids long. J was trimmed by 3 bases and V by 6 bases; bases with no gene match: 16. The CDR3 DNA sequence: TGCGCCAGCAGCCCCGACCCTCGGGACAGGGAGGCAACAGATACGCAGTATTTT. Amino acid sequence: CASSPDPRDREATDTQYF.

Comments on this clone: A junction end diverges from the germline sequence, so it may reflect a read error. This chain joins TRBV5-4 and TRBJ1-2; D may be TRBD1 (5 bases). CDR1 and CDR2 from the germline V gene are SGHNT and YYREEE (reference sequence). The CDR3 consists of 11 residues. The CDR3 region is CASSLVNRFAF. The CDR3 DNA is TGTGCCAGCAGCCTCGTCAACAGGTTCGCCTTC.

Here the CDR3 reads CATSDLPGTGFNSEQFF. CDR3 nucleotide sequence: TGTGCCACCAGTGATTTGCCCGGGACAGGGTTCAACAGTGAGCAGTTCTTC. V is TRBV24-1 and J is TRBJ2-1, with 9 bases identical to TRBD1. This CDR3 is 17 amino acids long. Germline CDR1 KGHDR, CDR2 SFDVKD. With V trimmed by 0 bases and J by 9 bases, 11 bases remained unmatched.

V is TRBV5-1 and J is TRBJ2-5, with D possibly matching TRBD1 (7 bases). V was shortened by 4 bases and J by 4 bases, with 11 bases between the two germline ends. The germline V gene encodes CDR1 SGHRS and CDR2 YFSETQ. CDR3 length: 13 residues. The CDR3 reads CASSQGGGETQYF. CDR3 DNA sequence: TGCGCCAGCAGCCAGGGGGGTGGAGAGACCCAGTACTTC. Filled out from reference TRBV5-1 and TRBJ2-5, the complete variable domain reads KAGVTQTPRYLIKTRGQQVTLSCSPISGHRSVSWYQQTPGQGLQFLFEYFSETQRNKGNFPGRFSGRQFSNSRSEMNVSTLELGDSALYLCASSQGGGETQYFGPGTRLLVL.

The chain recombines TRBV11-2 with TRBJ2-1; D might be TRBD1 (6 bases). V was clipped by 5 bases and J by 0 bases, with 14 bases between them. Per germline, CDR1 SGHAT and CDR2 FQNNGV. This CDR3 contains 16 residues. In nucleotides, the CDR3 is TGTGCCAGCAGCCCGTGGACAGACCTCTCCTACAATGAGCAGTTCTTC. It codes for CASSPWTDLSYNEQFF.

DNA of the CDR3: TGTGCCAGCAGCTTAGGACCGGGATTAGCGGGGGTCGAGCAGTACTTC. It translates to CASSLGPGLAGVEQYF. This chain links TRBV7-8 with TRBJ2-7, with TRBD2 matching 9 bases. J was trimmed by 6 bases and V by 1 base; bases with no gene match: 10. The CDR3 loop spans 16 amino acids. Germline V gene lookup returns CDR1 SGHVS and CDR2 FQNEAQ.